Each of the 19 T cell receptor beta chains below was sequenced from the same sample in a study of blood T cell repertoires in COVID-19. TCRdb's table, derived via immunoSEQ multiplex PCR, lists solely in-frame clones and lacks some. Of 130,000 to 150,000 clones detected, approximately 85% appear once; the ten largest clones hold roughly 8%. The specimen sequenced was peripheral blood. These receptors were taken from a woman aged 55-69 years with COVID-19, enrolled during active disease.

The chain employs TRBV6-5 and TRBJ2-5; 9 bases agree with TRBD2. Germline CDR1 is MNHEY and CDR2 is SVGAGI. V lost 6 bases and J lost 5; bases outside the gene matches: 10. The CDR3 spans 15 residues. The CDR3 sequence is CASRKRASGAETQYF. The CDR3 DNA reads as TGTGCCAGCAGAAAAAGGGCTAGCGGGGCGGAGACCCAGTACTTC.

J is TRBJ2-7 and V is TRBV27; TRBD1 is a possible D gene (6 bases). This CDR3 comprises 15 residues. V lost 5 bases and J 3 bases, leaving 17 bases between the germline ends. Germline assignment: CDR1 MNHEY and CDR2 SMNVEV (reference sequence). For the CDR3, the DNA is TGTGCCAGCAGTAGTCTGAGGGGGATGAACTACGAGCAGTACTTC. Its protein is CASSSLRGMNYEQYF.

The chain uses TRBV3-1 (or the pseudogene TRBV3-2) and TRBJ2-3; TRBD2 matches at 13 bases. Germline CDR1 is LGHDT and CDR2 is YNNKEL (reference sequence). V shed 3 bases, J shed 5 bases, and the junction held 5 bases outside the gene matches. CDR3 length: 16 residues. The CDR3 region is CASSHGLAGVGDTQYF. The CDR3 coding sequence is TGTGCCAGCAGCCACGGACTAGCGGGGGTTGGAGATACGCAGTATTTT.

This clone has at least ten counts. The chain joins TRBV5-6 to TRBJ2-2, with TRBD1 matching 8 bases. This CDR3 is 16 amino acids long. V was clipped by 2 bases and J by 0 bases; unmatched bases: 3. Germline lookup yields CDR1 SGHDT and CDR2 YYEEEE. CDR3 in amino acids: CASSFRQGPNTGELFF. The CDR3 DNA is TGTGCCAGCAGCTTTCGACAGGGGCCGAACACCGGGGAGCTGTTTTTT.

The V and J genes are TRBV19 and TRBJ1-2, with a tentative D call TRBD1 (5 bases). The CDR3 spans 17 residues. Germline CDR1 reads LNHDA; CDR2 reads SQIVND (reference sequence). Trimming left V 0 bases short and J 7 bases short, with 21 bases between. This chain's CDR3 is CASSIDQTRGSRGGYTF. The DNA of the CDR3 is TGTGCCAGTAGTATAGATCAGACGCGGGGGTCTCGTGGTGGCTACACCTTC.

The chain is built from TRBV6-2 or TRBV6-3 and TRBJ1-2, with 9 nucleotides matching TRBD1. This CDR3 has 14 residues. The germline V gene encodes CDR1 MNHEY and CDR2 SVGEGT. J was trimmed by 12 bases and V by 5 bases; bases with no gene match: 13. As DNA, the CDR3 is TGTGCCAGCAGTCCATCCGGGACAGGGACGGTAGACACCTTC. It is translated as CASSPSGTGTVDTF.

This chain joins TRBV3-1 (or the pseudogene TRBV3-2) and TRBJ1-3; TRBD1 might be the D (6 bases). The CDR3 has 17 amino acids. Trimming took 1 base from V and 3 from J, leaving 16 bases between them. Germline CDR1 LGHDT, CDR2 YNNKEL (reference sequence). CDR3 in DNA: TGTGCCAGCAGCCAAGTTCATCAGGGGTCTTATGGAAACACCATATATTTT. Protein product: CASSQVHQGSYGNTIYF.

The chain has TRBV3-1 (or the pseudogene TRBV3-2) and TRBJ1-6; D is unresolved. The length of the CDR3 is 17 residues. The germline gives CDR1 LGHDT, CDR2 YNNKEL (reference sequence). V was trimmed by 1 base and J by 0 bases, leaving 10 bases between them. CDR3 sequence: CASSQAGEGSYNSPLHF. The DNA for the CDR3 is TGTGCCAGCAGCCAAGCCGGGGAGGGCTCCTATAATTCACCCCTCCACTTT.

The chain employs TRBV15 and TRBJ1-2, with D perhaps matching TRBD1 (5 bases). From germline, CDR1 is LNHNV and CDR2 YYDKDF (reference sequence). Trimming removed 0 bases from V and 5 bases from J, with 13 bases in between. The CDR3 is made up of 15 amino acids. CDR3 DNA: TGTGCCACCAGCAGAGACGGGGGACCGGTATATGGCTACACCTTC. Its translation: CATSRDGGPVYGYTF.

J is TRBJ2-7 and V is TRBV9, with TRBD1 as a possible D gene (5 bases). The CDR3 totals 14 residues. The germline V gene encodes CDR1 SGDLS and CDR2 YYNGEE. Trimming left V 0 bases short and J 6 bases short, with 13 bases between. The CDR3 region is CASSVGQTTTEQYF. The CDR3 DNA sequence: TGTGCCAGCAGCGTAGGACAGACAACCACCGAGCAGTACTTC.

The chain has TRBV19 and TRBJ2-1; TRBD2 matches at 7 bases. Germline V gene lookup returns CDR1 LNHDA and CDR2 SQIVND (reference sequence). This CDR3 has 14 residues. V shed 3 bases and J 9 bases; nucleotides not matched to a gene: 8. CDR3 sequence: CASSIRTRVGEQFF. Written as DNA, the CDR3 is TGTGCCAGTAGTATCAGGACTAGAGTCGGTGAGCAGTTCTTC.

The CDR3 nucleotides are TGTGCCAGCAGCCAAGGAACAGGGGTTTCCGAGACCCAGTACTTC. Translating it yields CASSQGTGVSETQYF. The rearrangement links TRBV3-1 (or the pseudogene TRBV3-2) to TRBJ2-5; 7 nucleotides match TRBD1. V shed 1 base and J 5 bases; nucleotides not matched to a gene: 7. This CDR3 spans 15 amino acids. Germline V gene data show CDR1 as LGHDT and CDR2 as YNNKEL (reference sequence).

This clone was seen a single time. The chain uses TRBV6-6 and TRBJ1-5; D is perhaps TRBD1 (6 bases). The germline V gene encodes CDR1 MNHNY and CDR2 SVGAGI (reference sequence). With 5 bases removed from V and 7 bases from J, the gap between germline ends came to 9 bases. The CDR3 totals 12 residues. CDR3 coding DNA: TGTGCCAGCAGTCCAGGGGTGCAGCCCCAGCATTTT. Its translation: CASSPGVQPQHF.

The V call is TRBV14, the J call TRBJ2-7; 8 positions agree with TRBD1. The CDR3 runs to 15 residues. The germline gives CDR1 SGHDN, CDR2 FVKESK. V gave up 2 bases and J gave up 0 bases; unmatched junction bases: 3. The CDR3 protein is CASSQWTGLSYEQYF. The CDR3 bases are TGTGCCAGCAGCCAATGGACAGGGCTCTCCTACGAGCAGTACTTC.

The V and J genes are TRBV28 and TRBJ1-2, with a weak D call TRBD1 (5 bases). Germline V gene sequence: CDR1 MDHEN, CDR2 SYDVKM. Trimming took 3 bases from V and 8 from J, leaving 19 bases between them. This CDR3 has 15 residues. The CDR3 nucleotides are TGTGCCAGCAGTTTTCCCCCGACAGTAACCAGAGGCTACACCTTC. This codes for CASSFPPTVTRGYTF.

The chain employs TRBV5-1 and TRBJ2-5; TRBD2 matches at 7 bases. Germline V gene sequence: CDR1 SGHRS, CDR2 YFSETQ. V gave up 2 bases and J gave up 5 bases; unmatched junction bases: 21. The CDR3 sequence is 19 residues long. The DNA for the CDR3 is TGCGCCAGCAGCTTTGGACTAGTGAGTTCAATAAAGCCAGTGGAGACCCAGTACTTC. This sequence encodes CASSFGLVSSIKPVETQYF.

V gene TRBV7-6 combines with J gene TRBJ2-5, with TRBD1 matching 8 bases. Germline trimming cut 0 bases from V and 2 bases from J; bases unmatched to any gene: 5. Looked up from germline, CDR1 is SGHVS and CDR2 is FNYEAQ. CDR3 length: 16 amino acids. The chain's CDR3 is CASSLAQGAGQETQYF. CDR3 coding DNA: TGTGCCAGCAGCTTAGCTCAGGGGGCCGGTCAAGAGACCCAGTACTTC.

The DNA for the CDR3 is TGTGCCAGCAGCTTGGTCCGTGAGAGGCTCCTCACAGATACGCAGTATTTT. Residues: CASSLVRERLLTDTQYF. The chain carries TRBV5-6 and TRBJ2-3; D remains unclear. Germline V gene sequence: CDR1 SGHDT, CDR2 YYEEEE. This CDR3 is built from 17 residues. Trimming shortened V by 0 bases and J by 2 bases, and 16 bases separated the two germline ends.

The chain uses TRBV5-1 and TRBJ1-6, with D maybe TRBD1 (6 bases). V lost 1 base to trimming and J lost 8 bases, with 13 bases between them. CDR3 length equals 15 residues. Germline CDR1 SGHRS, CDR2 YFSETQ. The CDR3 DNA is TGCGCCAGCAGCTTGTTGGGGGCAGGGGATTCACCCCTCCACTTT. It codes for CASSLLGAGDSPLHF.